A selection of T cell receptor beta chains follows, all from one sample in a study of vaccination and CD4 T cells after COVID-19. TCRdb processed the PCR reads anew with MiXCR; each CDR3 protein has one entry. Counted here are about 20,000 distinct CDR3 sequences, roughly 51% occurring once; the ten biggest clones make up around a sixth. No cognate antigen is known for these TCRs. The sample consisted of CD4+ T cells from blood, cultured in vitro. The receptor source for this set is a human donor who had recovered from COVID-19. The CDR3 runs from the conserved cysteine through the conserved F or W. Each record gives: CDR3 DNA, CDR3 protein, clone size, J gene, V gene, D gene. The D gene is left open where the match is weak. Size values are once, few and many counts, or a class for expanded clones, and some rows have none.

TGTGCCAGCAGTGACCCAAAGGACGGTTCCTACGAGCAGTACTTC	CASSDPKDGSYEQYF	-	TRBJ2-7	TRBV25-1	-
TGTGCCAGCAGTGAAGGGTCGGGTCGAGCATCCTATGGCTACACCTTC	CASSEGSGRASYGYTF	few	TRBJ1-2	TRBV2	-
TGTGCCAGCAGCCCCCAGGGGAATATGAACACCGGGGAGCTGTTTTTT	CASSPQGNMNTGELFF	-	TRBJ2-2	TRBV7-3	-
TGTGCCAGCAGCCCCCCCCGGGAAATGGGCAATCAGCCCCAGCATTTT	CASSPPREMGNQPQHF	few	TRBJ1-5	TRBV6-2/TRBV6-3	-
TGTGCCAGCAGTCCCTTTCCCCCGGGTCTTTCCTACGAGCAGTACTTC	CASSPFPPGLSYEQYF	-	TRBJ2-7	TRBV7-2	-
TGTGCCATATTCAGGGGGCAGGGGTACACTGAAGCTTTCTTT	CAIFRGQGYTEAFF	-	TRBJ1-1	TRBV28	TRBD1
TGTGCCAGCAGTTTATCCCGAGGACGCAGCTCCTATAATTCACCCCTCCACTTT	CASSLSRGRSSYNSPLHF	few	TRBJ1-6	TRBV27	-
TGTGCCAGCAGCCCTGGGACAGGACCCTACGAGCAGTACTTC	CASSPGTGPYEQYF	-	TRBJ2-7	TRBV27	TRBD1
TGCAGTGCTGGACCGGGACAGGGTTGGGGCCTCCAAAATGAGCAGTTCTTC	CSAGPGQGWGLQNEQFF	-	TRBJ2-1	TRBV20-1	TRBD1
TGCGCCAGCAGCTTGGCGGACAGGGGGTTATACGAGCAGTACTTC	CASSLADRGLYEQYF	-	TRBJ2-7	TRBV5-1	TRBD1
TGTGCCACCAGCAGAGGGCGGGAGGCCGATGAGCAGTTCTTC	CATSRGREADEQFF	-	TRBJ2-1	TRBV15	TRBD2
TGTGCCAGCAGCGAAACAGGGAACCAAGAGACCCAGTACTTC	CASSETGNQETQYF	-	TRBJ2-5	TRBV11-2	-
TGTGCCAGCAAGCCCGCAGCTAGCACAGATACGCAGTATTTT	CASKPAASTDTQYF	few	TRBJ2-3	TRBV7-2	-
TGTGCCAGCCCCTCCCGGGACAGGGTTTTCACAGCTAGCACAGATACGCAGTATTTT	CASPSRDRVFTASTDTQYF	-	TRBJ2-3	TRBV7-9	TRBD1
TGTGCCAGCAGCTTAGTCGCTTCGACTGGAAACACCATATATTTT	CASSLVASTGNTIYF	-	TRBJ1-3	TRBV7-2	-
TGCGCCAGCAGCTTTTCCTTTAGCGGGGGGAACCACAATGAGCAGTTCTTC	CASSFSFSGGNHNEQFF	once	TRBJ2-1	TRBV5-1	TRBD2
TGCAGTGCTAGGATACTAGCGGGTCGTAATGAGCAGTTCTTC	CSARILAGRNEQFF	-	TRBJ2-1	TRBV20-1	TRBD2
TGTGCCAGCAGTTTGTGGGGTTCTTACTACGAGCAGTACTTC	CASSLWGSYYEQYF	few	TRBJ2-7	TRBV27	-
TGCAGTGCTCCAGGACTGGCGGGAGCCTACGAGCAGTACTTC	CSAPGLAGAYEQYF	-	TRBJ2-7	TRBV20-1	TRBD2
TGTGCCAGCAGAATGCAGGGCAACTATGGCTACACCTTC	CASRMQGNYGYTF	-	TRBJ1-2	TRBV28	-
TGTGCCACCAGTCAGGGATCTTATGGCTACACCTTC	CATSQGSYGYTF	few	TRBJ1-2	TRBV28	-
TGTGCCAGCACCCGTCAGGAATCCTACGAGCAGTACTTC	CASTRQESYEQYF	few	TRBJ2-7	TRBV6-1	-
TGTGCCACCAGTCAGGGGTACTATGGCTACACCTTC	CATSQGYYGYTF	-	TRBJ1-2	TRBV24-1	-
TGCGCCAGCAGCTCACCGACCGCGGCGACTGAAGCTTTCTTT	CASSSPTAATEAFF	-	TRBJ1-1	TRBV4-1	-
TGTGCCAGCAGCCTCGATAGGTTCCAGAACACCGGGGAGCTGTTTTTT	CASSLDRFQNTGELFF	-	TRBJ2-2	TRBV2	-
TGCAGTGCTAGAGGCTCTATGTATTCACCCCTCCACTTT	CSARGSMYSPLHF	few	TRBJ1-6	TRBV20-1	-
TGTGCCAGCCAGACCCATGGGAACACTGAAGCTTTCTTT	CASQTHGNTEAFF	-	TRBJ1-1	TRBV6-1	-
TGTGCCAGCAGCTTATATACGCGGACAGGGGAAGGCTACACCTTC	CASSLYTRTGEGYTF	few	TRBJ1-2	TRBV7-2	TRBD1
TGTGCCAGCAGGGCCGACCGACGGCTTTCTGGCTACACCTTC	CASRADRRLSGYTF	-	TRBJ1-2	TRBV2	-
TGTGCCAGCAGAAAGGTAGCGGGGGGTCCCTACGAGCAGTACTTC	CASRKVAGGPYEQYF	-	TRBJ2-7	TRBV9	TRBD2
TGTGCCAGCAGTTACTCAGGATCCTACGAGCAGTACTTC	CASSYSGSYEQYF	-	TRBJ2-7	TRBV6-5	-
TGTGCCAGCAGTGCGACCCAGCAGGGCTTTAACCAGCCCCAGCATTTT	CASSATQQGFNQPQHF	-	TRBJ1-5	TRBV6-1	-
TGTGCCAGTAACGGCGAAGGCTCGGGAAATAGCAATCAGCCCCAGCATTTT	CASNGEGSGNSNQPQHF	-	TRBJ1-5	TRBV19	-
TGTGCCAGCAGTACACCCCGGGACAGCTATGGCTACACCTTC	CASSTPRDSYGYTF	-	TRBJ1-2	TRBV28	TRBD1
TGTGCTAGCAGCTTAGGAGGGATATACAATGAGCAGTTCTTC	CASSLGGIYNEQFF	-	TRBJ2-1	TRBV7-7	-
TGCAGTGCTAGAGACTTACAAGAGACCCAGTACTTC	CSARDLQETQYF	-	TRBJ2-5	TRBV20-1	-